Presented here are 7 T cell receptor beta chains from one specimen sequenced in a study of early T cells in non-severe SARS-CoV-2 infection. TCRdb redid the calling of the 5' RACE reads with MiXCR, one entry per CDR3 protein. The profile shows approximately 97,000 distinct CDR3 sequences, more than 9.5% of them singletons. The material sequenced was whole blood, taken at baseline. These receptors were obtained from an adult who was a healthcare worker with PCR-confirmed SARS-CoV-2 infection or an uninfected control (not recorded which).

This clonotype was detected a few times. The rearrangement joins TRBV20-1 to TRBJ2-3; D remains unclear. The CDR3 sequence is 12 residues long. CDR1 DFQATT and CDR2 SNEGSKA come from the germline V gene (reference sequence). Trimming took 1 base from V and 4 from J, leaving 6 bases between them. The CDR3 protein is CSARARADTQYF. The CDR3 nucleotides read TGCAGTGCTAGAGCTAGGGCAGATACGCAGTATTTT.

This sequence joins TRBV6-2 or TRBV6-3 and TRBJ2-7, with D possibly being TRBD2 (6 bases). Deletions cut 4 bases from V and 9 bases from J, with 10 bases between. Germline CDR1 reads MNHEY; CDR2 reads SVGEGT. The CDR3 length is 11 residues. DNA of the CDR3: TGTGCCAGCAGTTCGGGACTCTCGCAGTACTTC. This codes for CASSSGLSQYF.

This clonotype was seen repeatedly, ten times or more. V gene TRBV27 combines with J gene TRBJ2-6; D unresolved. V dropped 3 bases and J dropped 0 bases, with 0 bases sitting between them. The CDR3 contains 13 residues. Germline V gene lookup returns CDR1 MNHEY and CDR2 SMNVEV (reference sequence). CDR3 DNA sequence: TGTGCCAGCAGTTTCTCTGGGGCCAACGTCCTGACTTTC. Translated: CASSFSGANVLTF.

The sample holds a few counts of this clonotype. V gene TRBV6-2 or TRBV6-3 combines with J gene TRBJ2-3; D gene ambiguous. This CDR3 is built from 12 residues. Germline CDR1 is MNHEY and CDR2 is SVGEGT. V was trimmed by 2 bases and J by 2 bases, leaving 2 bases between them. The CDR3 region is CASSYPTDTQYF. For the CDR3, the DNA is TGTGCCAGCAGTTACCCCACAGATACGCAGTATTTT.

This clonotype was counted between two and nine times. The V and J genes are TRBV9 and TRBJ2-3; 7 bases are shared with TRBD1. Germline V gene sequence: CDR1 SGDLS, CDR2 YYNGEE. This CDR3 region has 15 residues. J gave up 5 bases and V 4 bases, and 10 bases lay outside the gene matches. CDR3 in DNA: TGTGCCAGCAGCCCGCGGACAGGAGGCGGAGATACGCAGTATTTT. It specifies CASSPRTGGGDTQYF.

This clonotype was detected only a few times. This chain connects TRBV6-6 to TRBJ1-2; 7 bases match TRBD1. V gave up 4 bases and J gave up 0 bases; unmatched junction bases: 5. Per the germline V gene, CDR1 is MNHNY and CDR2 is SVGAGI (reference sequence). This CDR3 spans 15 amino acids. Here the CDR3 DNA reads TGTGCCAGCAGTTCCGGACAGGTGCCTAACTATGGCTACACCTTC. Protein sequence: CASSSGQVPNYGYTF.

In its sample, this clonotype was seen many times. The rearrangement links TRBV10-3 to TRBJ1-1; TRBD1 matches 7 bases. This CDR3 spans 12 amino acids. J lost 6 bases, V lost 4 bases, and 2 bases had no gene match. Germline CDR1 ENHRY, CDR2 SYGVKD. The CDR3 sequence: CAISGQGPEAFF. The CDR3 DNA is TGTGCCATCAGTGGACAGGGCCCTGAAGCTTTCTTT.